Listed here are 20 T cell receptor beta chains from one sample, sequenced in a study of cytomegalovirus exposure and HLA in healthy donors. Method: immunoSEQ multiplex PCR; TCRdb's copy keeps in-frame clones and lacks some. In the table there are 47,000 or so clones, about 90% of which are singletons. The specimen was PBMCs. Receptor source: a man in his late teens or twenties in good health and CMV-seronegative.

This chain connects TRBV5-5 to TRBJ2-7; possible D gene TRBD1, 6 bases. Trimming pared 4 bases from V and 7 bases from J, leaving 21 bases between. CDR1 and CDR2 from the germline V gene are SGHKS and YYEKEE (reference sequence). This CDR3 contains 15 residues. The CDR3 region is CASSNRDTLGLEQYF. The CDR3, as DNA: TGTGCCAGCAGCAACCGGGACACCTTGGGCTTGGAGCAGTACTTC.

The chain couples TRBV20-1 to TRBJ2-7, with D perhaps matching TRBD2 (6 bases). Germline-derived CDR1 and CDR2 are DFQATT and SNEGSKA (reference sequence). The CDR3 consists of 11 residues. V was shortened by 3 bases and J by 6 bases, with 9 bases between the two germline ends. DNA of the CDR3: TGCAGTGCTAGGGACTATGTCGAGCAGTACTTC. Protein sequence: CSARDYVEQYF.

The chain combines TRBV5-4 with TRBJ2-7, with TRBD1 matching 8 bases. Germline loops: CDR1 SGHNT, CDR2 YYREEE (reference sequence). This CDR3 spans 16 amino acids. V shed 4 bases and J 5 bases; nucleotides not matched to a gene: 14. The CDR3 loop reads CASSLGGAQGVDEQYF. In DNA, the CDR3 is TGTGCCAGCAGCCTGGGTGGTGCACAGGGGGTCGACGAGCAGTACTTC.

The CDR3 nucleotides are TGTGCCAGCAGTGTAACAGGGGGGGGAGAGACCCAGTACTTC. Amino acids: CASSVTGGGETQYF. V usage is TRBV27 and J usage is TRBJ2-5, with a tentative D call TRBD1 (8 bases). V lost 5 bases and J lost 4, with 14 bases in between. CDR1 and CDR2 from the germline V gene are MNHEY and SMNVEV (reference sequence). The CDR3 loop spans 14 amino acids.

V is TRBV9 and J is TRBJ2-1, with 13 bases that match TRBD2. V lost 4 bases and J lost 3; bases outside the gene matches: 4. CDR3 size: 16 residues. CDR1 is SGDLS, CDR2 YYNGEE, per germline. CDR3 in DNA: TGTGCCAGCAGCACGCGACTAGCGGGAGGCTACAATGAGCAGTTCTTC. It yields the protein CASSTRLAGGYNEQFF.

The V and J genes are TRBV5-1 and TRBJ2-5; TRBD1 matches 12 bases. This CDR3 is built from 15 residues. Germline V gene lookup returns CDR1 SGHRS and CDR2 YFSETQ. The V and J ends lost 5 bases and 5 bases, in that order; junction bases with no gene match: 7. Here the CDR3 DNA reads TGCGCCAGCAGGACCGGGACAGGGGGCTTGGAGACCCAGTACTTC. Protein product: CASRTGTGGLETQYF.

The chain carries TRBV28 and TRBJ2-2, with D possibly TRBD1 on 5 matching bases. Germline-derived CDR1 and CDR2 are MDHEN and SYDVKM. This CDR3 contains 17 residues. V was trimmed by 7 bases and J by 0 bases, leaving 18 bases between them. DNA of the CDR3: TGTGCCAGCAATTTTAGTGGAAGGGGCCCGAACACCGGGGAGCTGTTTTTT. Translating gives CASNFSGRGPNTGELFF.

The chain is built from TRBV5-6 and TRBJ2-7; TRBD2 aligns across 7 bases. CDR1 is SGHDT and CDR2 is YYEEEE in the germline V gene. V dropped 6 bases and J dropped 1; count of bases not matched to a gene: 10. CDR3 length equals 15 residues. CDR3 nucleotide sequence: TGTGCCAGCACCGATAAGCCGGGACTATCCTACGAGCAGTACTTC. This translates into CASTDKPGLSYEQYF. Drawing the rest from reference TRBV5-6 and TRBJ2-7, the complete variable domain is DAGVTQSPTHLIKTRGQQVTLRCSPKSGHDTVSWYQQALGQGPQFIFQYYEEEERQRGNFPDRFSGHQFPNYSSELNVNALLLGDSALYLCASTDKPGLSYEQYFGPGTRLTVT.

This chain connects TRBV5-1 to TRBJ2-3; 13 bases align to TRBD2. V trimming: 2 bases; J trimming: 0 bases; junction bases outside the gene matches: 3. The germline CDR1 and CDR2 sequences are SGHRS and YFSETQ. This CDR3 region has 17 residues. The CDR3 here is CASSFRLAGGSTDTQYF. DNA for the CDR3: TGCGCCAGCAGCTTCAGACTAGCGGGAGGCAGCACAGATACGCAGTATTTT.

The rearrangement links TRBV28 to TRBJ2-3; TRBD2 matches at 11 bases. The CDR3 runs 15 residues. The V gene's germline CDR1 is MDHEN and CDR2 SYDVKM. V lost 6 bases, J lost 6 bases, and 8 bases stayed unmatched. Written as DNA, the CDR3 is TGTGCCAGCAGGCAGGGACTAGCGGACCCCGATACGCAGTATTTT. As protein: CASRQGLADPDTQYF.

The V and J genes are TRBV5-1 and TRBJ2-7; 11 bases align to TRBD2. Germline V gene lookup returns CDR1 SGHRS and CDR2 YFSETQ. J was trimmed by 2 bases and V by 3 bases; bases with no gene match: 7. The CDR3 is 16 residues long. The CDR3, as DNA: TGCGCCAGCAGCTGGAATCTAGCGGGAGGCGCCTACGAGCAGTACTTC. Translation gives CASSWNLAGGAYEQYF.

The chain is built from TRBV9 and TRBJ2-7, with 8 bases lining up with TRBD2. This CDR3 region has 15 residues. V gave up 3 bases and J gave up 6 bases; unmatched junction bases: 11. In germline, CDR1 is SGDLS, CDR2 YYNGEE. This chain's CDR3 is CASSADRAGVGEQYF. The CDR3 DNA sequence: TGTGCCAGCAGCGCCGACCGAGCGGGAGTGGGCGAGCAGTACTTC.

The V call is TRBV30, the J call TRBJ2-7; TRBD2 is a possible D gene (6 bases). Germline CDR1 GTSNPN, CDR2 SVGIG (reference sequence). Trimming cost V 3 bases and J 2 bases, with 20 bases left between them. CDR3 length: 16 residues. CDR3: CAWSARSVGGPYEQYF. The CDR3 bases are TGTGCCTGGAGCGCACGATCGGTTGGAGGGCCCTACGAGCAGTACTTC.

This clone showed up just once. The chain joins TRBV7-9 to TRBJ1-3; no clear D. V lost 2 bases to trimming and J lost 9 bases, with 11 bases between them. From germline, CDR1 is SEHNR and CDR2 FQNEAQ (reference sequence). This CDR3 region has 13 residues. CDR3 nucleotide sequence: TGTGCCAGCAGCTTAACGGCTAGTGGCACCATATATTTT. This sequence encodes CASSLTASGTIYF.

The chain links TRBV7-2 to TRBJ2-7; TRBD1 matches 7 bases. With V trimmed by 4 bases and J by 3 bases, 9 bases remained unmatched. The CDR3 runs 15 residues. The germline V gene has CDR1 SGHTA and CDR2 FQGNSA. CDR3 region: CASSYRQGWGYEQYF. Written as DNA, the CDR3 is TGTGCCAGCAGCTATAGACAGGGTTGGGGCTACGAGCAGTACTTC. The full variable domain, with the rest looked up from reference TRBV7-2 and TRBJ2-7, is GAGVSQSPSNKVTEKGKDVELRCDPISGHTALYWYRQSLGQGLEFLIYFQGNSAPDKSGLPSDRFSAERTGGSVSTLTIQRTQQEDSAVYLCASSYRQGWGYEQYFGPGTRLTVT.

This clone has only one observation. The J gene is TRBJ2-7, the V gene TRBV5-5; D call uncertain. Germline lookup yields CDR1 SGHKS and CDR2 YYEKEE (reference sequence). Trimming removed 5 bases from V and 2 bases from J, with 8 bases in between. The CDR3 spans 12 residues. DNA of the CDR3: TGTGCCAGCAGTCTGTTCCCCTACGAGCAGTACTTC. Encoded protein: CASSLFPYEQYF.

The rearrangement uses TRBV19 and TRBJ2-1, with 9 bases lining up with TRBD1. V was clipped by 4 bases and J by 2 bases; unmatched bases: 3. The CDR3 covers 15 residues. From germline, CDR1 is LNHDA and CDR2 SQIVND (reference sequence). The CDR3 spells CASSKYRGPYNEQFF. The DNA for the CDR3 is TGTGCCAGTAGTAAATACAGGGGGCCCTACAATGAGCAGTTCTTC.

The chain links TRBV10-3 to TRBJ2-3, with a tentative D call TRBD2 (6 bases). Trimming removed 2 bases from V and 1 base from J, with 10 bases in between. The CDR3 extends over 15 amino acids. Germline CDR1 and CDR2: ENHRY and SYGVKD. CDR3 sequence reads: CAISEDPGGTDTQYF. The CDR3 nucleotides read TGTGCCATCAGTGAGGACCCGGGAGGCACAGATACGCAGTATTTT.

The J gene is TRBJ2-7, the V gene TRBV21-1; the listed D gene, TRBD2, was not tested against the DNA. TRBV21-1 is shown as a pseudogene. This CDR3 comprises 14 residues. CDR3 loop: CASSKPGLAYEQYF. The CDR3 DNA is TGTGCCAGCAGCAAACCGGGACTAGCCTACGAGCAGTACTTC.

A word on this clone: A junction boundary mismatches the germline segment, possibly from a read error. The V call is TRBV5-1, the J call TRBJ2-2; TRBD2 matches at 7 bases. The CDR3 totals 14 residues. Germline CDR1 is SGHRS and CDR2 is YFSETQ. The CDR3 loop reads CTSSLGGDTGELFF. The CDR3 region has the DNA TGCACCAGCAGCTTGGGGGGGGACACCGGGGAGCTGTTTTTT. The whole variable domain, remainder taken from reference TRBV5-1 and TRBJ2-2, is KAGVTQTPRYLIKTRGQQVTLSCSPISGHRSVSWYQQTPGQGLQFLFEYFSETQRNKGNFPGRFSGRQFSNSRSEMNVSTLELGDSALYLCTSSLGGDTGELFFGEGSRLTVL.